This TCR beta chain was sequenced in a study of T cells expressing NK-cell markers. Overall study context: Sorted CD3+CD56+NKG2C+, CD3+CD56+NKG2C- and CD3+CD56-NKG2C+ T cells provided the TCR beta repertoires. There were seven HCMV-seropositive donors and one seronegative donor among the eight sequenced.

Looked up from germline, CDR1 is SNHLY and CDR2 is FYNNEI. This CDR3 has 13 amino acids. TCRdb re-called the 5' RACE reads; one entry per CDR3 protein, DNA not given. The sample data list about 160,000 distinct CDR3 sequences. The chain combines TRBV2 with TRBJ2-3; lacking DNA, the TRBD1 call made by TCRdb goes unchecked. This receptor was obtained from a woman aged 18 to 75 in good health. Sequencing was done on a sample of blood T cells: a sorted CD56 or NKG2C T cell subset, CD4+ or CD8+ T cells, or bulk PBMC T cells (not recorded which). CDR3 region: CASVYGTPNTQYF.